The 26 T cell receptor beta chains listed next were all sequenced from one sample in a study of blood T cells in healthy people across ages (dated by TCRdb to the mid-2010s). To prepare the library, 5' RACE was applied. Sequencing used an Illumina HiSeq 2500. A second PCR of roughly 6 to 12 cycles was run with a J-beta primer mix and a sample-barcoded 5' primer. Using fastp trimming at Q25 and MiXCR clonotype assembly, TCRdb reanalyzed the public sequencing data and kept in-frame beta chains. A single entry per CDR3 protein holds the most common genes and DNA from its merged rows. The sample records hundreds of thousands of distinct CDR3 sequences, about 62% of which are singletons. The ten biggest clones cover roughly 20% of the sample. The sequencing input was blood. Receptors were obtained from a man between 25 and 39 years old in good health.

The chain joins TRBV27 to TRBJ2-3; D remains ambiguous. CDR3 length equals 14 residues. V was shortened by 7 bases and J by 8 bases, with 19 bases between the two germline ends. Germline-derived CDR1 and CDR2 are MNHEY and SMNVEV (reference sequence). CDR3 loop: CASIPGPPLGTQYF. The CDR3 DNA follows: TGTGCCAGCATTCCTGGGCCACCTCTTGGTACGCAGTATTTT.

The chain uses TRBV18 and TRBJ2-7; tentative D call: TRBD1 (6 bases). The CDR3 totals 14 residues. The germline V gene encodes CDR1 KGHSH and CDR2 LQKENI. With 4 bases removed from V and 3 bases from J, the gap between germline ends came to 13 bases. The chain's CDR3 is CASSRGPSGYEQYF. Here the CDR3 DNA reads TGTGCCAGCTCACGGGGGCCCTCGGGCTACGAGCAGTACTTC.

This chain uses TRBV20-1 with TRBJ1-5; possibly TRBD1 for D (5 bases). Germline-derived CDR1 and CDR2 are DFQATT and SNEGSKA (reference sequence). Deletions cut 0 bases from V and 2 bases from J, with 11 bases between. The CDR3 contains 15 residues. CDR3 in DNA: TGCAGTGCTAGAGATCCCAGGGTAGGCAATCAGCCCCAGCATTTT. This codes for CSARDPRVGNQPQHF.

This chain joins TRBV29-1 and TRBJ1-2; 9 nucleotides match TRBD1. Germline V gene sequence: CDR1 SQVTM, CDR2 ANQGSEA. V dropped 5 bases and J dropped 8; count of bases not matched to a gene: 6. The CDR3 sequence is 12 residues long. CDR3 sequence reads: CSVSGQGYGYTF. In nucleotides, the CDR3 is TGCAGCGTTTCGGGACAGGGTTACGGCTACACCTTC.

The chain is built from TRBV7-9 and TRBJ2-1, with D uncertain. Germline assignment: CDR1 SEHNR and CDR2 FQNEAQ (reference sequence). The V gene lost 2 bases and the J gene lost 5 bases, with 7 bases spanning the gap. This CDR3 has 13 residues. This CDR3 is CASSLMMDNEQFF. The CDR3 nucleotides are TGTGCCAGCAGCTTAATGATGGACAATGAGCAGTTCTTC.

This clonotype was observed a few times. The chain is built from TRBV29-1 and TRBJ2-5; 7 bases match TRBD2. With V trimmed by 0 bases and J by 4 bases, 2 bases remained unmatched. The CDR3 has 13 amino acids. Per the germline V gene, CDR1 is SQVTM and CDR2 is ANQGSEA. The CDR3 region has the DNA TGCAGCGTTGAAGAGTTAGCGGGAGAGACCCAGTACTTC. This sequence encodes CSVEELAGETQYF. The complete variable domain, with remaining parts taken from reference TRBV29-1 and TRBJ2-5, reads SAVISQKPSRDICQRGTSLTIQCQVDSQVTMMFWYRQQPGQSLTLIATANQGSEATYESGFVIDKFPISRPNLTFSTLTVSNMSPEDSSIYLCSVEELAGETQYFGPGTRLLVL.

This clonotype was counted a few times. The V call is TRBV10-3, the J call TRBJ1-6; 10 bases agree with TRBD1. Germline CDR1 and CDR2: ENHRY and SYGVKD. CDR3 length: 13 amino acids. With 7 bases clipped from V and 8 bases from J, the junction kept 2 bases outside the gene matches. The CDR3 DNA follows: TGTGCCATCACCGGGACAGGGGATTCACCCCTCCACTTT. It yields the protein CAITGTGDSPLHF.

The J gene is TRBJ2-1, the V gene TRBV6-4; 10 nucleotides line up with TRBD2. The J segment lost 5 bases and the V segment lost 2 bases, leaving 6 bases of the junction unmatched. This CDR3 contains 16 residues. Germline CDR1 MRHNA, CDR2 SNTAGT. The CDR3 nucleotides are TGTGCCAGCAGTGACATAGCGGGAGGCCCTCACAATGAGCAGTTCTTC. Translation: CASSDIAGGPHNEQFF.

This clonotype was picked up a small number of times. The V gene is TRBV5-5, the J gene TRBJ2-1; D gene uncertain. In germline, CDR1 is SGHKS, CDR2 YYEKEE (reference sequence). The CDR3 loop spans 14 amino acids. V dropped 1 base and J dropped 0 bases, with 5 bases sitting between them. CDR3 amino acids: CASSLLGSYNEQFF. DNA for the CDR3: TGTGCCAGCAGCTTGCTCGGCTCCTACAATGAGCAGTTCTTC. The full variable domain, rest sourced from reference TRBV5-5 and TRBJ2-1, is DAGVTQSPTHLIKTRGQQVTLRCSPISGHKSVSWYQQVLGQGPQFIFQYYEKEERGRGNFPDRFSARQFPNYSSELNVNALLLGDSALYLCASSLLGSYNEQFFGPGTRLTVL.

This sequence joins TRBV10-3 and TRBJ2-4; 10 nucleotides line up with TRBD2. The J call could be wrong; TRBJ2-7 is a better fit for the DNA end. The CDR3 has 16 amino acids. The V gene's germline CDR1 is ENHRY and CDR2 SYGVKD. The chain's CDR3 is CAISERASGGPYEQYF. The CDR3 region has the DNA TGTGCCATCAGTGAAAGGGCTAGCGGGGGTCCCTACGAGCAGTACTTC.

Turning to this clonotype: An end of the junction differs from the germline gene, which may be a read error. This rearrangement joins TRBV5-1 to TRBJ2-7; D call uncertain. The V gene's germline CDR1 is SGHRS and CDR2 YFSETQ. The CDR3 spans 14 residues. The CDR3 sequence is CASSFISGSHERYF. DNA for the CDR3: TGCGCCAGCAGCTTCATTTCGGGTAGTCACGAGCGGTACTTC.

V usage is TRBV27 and J usage is TRBJ2-6; D call uncertain. Germline V gene sequence: CDR1 MNHEY, CDR2 SMNVEV (reference sequence). Trimming shortened V by 5 bases and J by 2 bases, and 10 bases separated the two germline ends. This CDR3 comprises 15 residues. CDR3 sequence (DNA): TGTGCCAGCAGTCCCCTGGGCCCTGGGGCCAACGTCCTGACTTTC. Translating it yields CASSPLGPGANVLTF.

The sample holds a few counts of this clonotype. The chain uses TRBV4-2 and TRBJ2-3, with 11 bases identical to TRBD2. The CDR3 has 16 amino acids. With V trimmed by 4 bases and J by 2 bases, 5 bases remained unmatched. Germline V gene data show CDR1 as LGHNA and CDR2 as YNFKEQ. The DNA of the CDR3 is TGTGCCAGCAGCCCCCGGACTAGCGGGTTCACAGATACGCAGTATTTT. Its protein is CASSPRTSGFTDTQYF.

This chain joins TRBV10-3 and TRBJ2-4, with 8 bases that match TRBD1. The CDR3 extends over 14 amino acids. The germline V gene encodes CDR1 ENHRY and CDR2 SYGVKD. V gave up 4 bases and J gave up 13 bases; unmatched junction bases: 12. The CDR3 reads CAISGGQGAVEQYF. CDR3 coding DNA: TGTGCCATCAGTGGTGGTCAGGGGGCGGTGGAGCAGTACTTC.

V gene TRBV7-2 combines with J gene TRBJ2-5; D gene unclear. The J call may be incorrect, as the DNA end agrees better with TRBJ2-7. CDR1 SGHTA and CDR2 FQGNSA come from the germline V gene. The CDR3 extends over 13 amino acids. This CDR3 reads CASSLSRRYEQYF. CDR3 sequence (DNA): TGTGCCAGCAGCTTAAGTAGAAGGTACGAGCAGTACTTC.

V is TRBV5-1 and J is TRBJ2-7; TRBD1 is a possible D gene (6 bases). V lost 4 bases, J lost 2 bases, and 10 bases lay in between. The CDR3 consists of 13 residues. Per the germline V gene, CDR1 is SGHRS and CDR2 is YFSETQ. The CDR3 loop reads CASSEDRPYEQYF. CDR3 nucleotide sequence: TGCGCCAGCAGCGAGGACAGACCCTACGAGCAGTACTTC.

This clonotype has just a few counts. The genes are TRBV20-1 and TRBJ1-1, with D unclear. This CDR3 is 13 amino acids long. Between the trimmed V and J ends, which lost 5 bases and 3 bases, there was a span of 13 bases. In germline, CDR1 is DFQATT, CDR2 SNEGSKA (reference sequence). CDR3 sequence reads: CSARNAVYTEAFF. The CDR3 DNA sequence: TGCAGTGCTCGGAACGCTGTTTACACTGAAGCTTTCTTT.

The V gene is TRBV5-1, the J gene TRBJ1-4, with D unresolved. Germline CDR1 is SGHRS and CDR2 is YFSETQ. V was trimmed by 0 bases and J by 0 bases, leaving 12 bases between them. The CDR3 consists of 17 residues. The CDR3, as DNA: TGCGCCAGCAGCTTGGATAGGGAGGAGGCAACTAATGAAAAACTGTTTTTT. Translated, it gives CASSLDREEATNEKLFF.

This clonotype came up a few times. This chain links TRBV7-9 with TRBJ2-3; possible D gene TRBD1, 8 bases. Trimming shortened V by 7 bases and J by 2 bases, and 13 bases separated the two germline ends. This CDR3 is 14 amino acids long. CDR1 and CDR2 from the germline V gene are SEHNR and FQNEAQ (reference sequence). The CDR3 here is CASNRGGFTDTQYF. The CDR3 DNA follows: TGTGCCAGCAACAGGGGGGGGTTCACAGATACGCAGTATTTT. The entire variable domain, with the rest obtained from reference TRBV7-9 and TRBJ2-3, is as follows: DTGVSQNPRHKITKRGQNVTFRCDPISEHNRLYWYRQTLGQGPEFLTYFQNEAQLEKSRLLSDRFSAERPKGSFSTLEIQRTEQGDSAMYLCASNRGGFTDTQYFGPGTRLTVL.

This clonotype was recorded many times. The chain has TRBV7-2 and TRBJ2-7; maybe TRBD1 (5 bases). Germline V gene lookup returns CDR1 SGHTA and CDR2 FQGNSA. With 5 bases removed from V and 3 bases from J, the gap between germline ends came to 17 bases. This CDR3 has 15 residues. Here the CDR3 reads CASSVGRESLYEQYF. CDR3 DNA: TGTGCCAGCAGCGTAGGCAGGGAATCCCTCTACGAGCAGTACTTC.

The gene calls are TRBV7-9 and TRBJ2-3; 11 positions agree with TRBD2. CDR3 length: 17 residues. Per the germline V gene, CDR1 is SEHNR and CDR2 is FQNEAQ (reference sequence). V lost 0 bases and J lost 2; bases outside the gene matches: 4. The CDR3 coding sequence is TGTGCCAGCAGCTTAGCGGGACTAGCGGAATCCACAGATACGCAGTATTTT. It codes for CASSLAGLAESTDTQYF.

The chain combines TRBV27 with TRBJ2-4; TRBD1 matches 9 bases. Gene TRBJ2-7 matches the end of the DNA better, so the J call may be wrong. Germline values: CDR1 MNHEY, CDR2 SMNVEV (reference sequence). The CDR3 loop spans 13 amino acids. As DNA, the CDR3 is TGTGCCAGCAAGCTACAGGGGGCAGGCGAGCAGTACTTC. This codes for CASKLQGAGEQYF.

The chain carries TRBV20-1 and TRBJ2-1; TRBD2 agrees at 7 bases. J was trimmed by 4 bases and V by 3 bases; bases with no gene match: 12. CDR1 and CDR2 from the germline V gene are DFQATT and SNEGSKA (reference sequence). The CDR3 runs to 16 residues. In nucleotides, the CDR3 is TGCAGTGCTAGGCCCCTTGGGGGAGGGGAATACAATGAGCAGTTCTTC. It translates to CSARPLGGGEYNEQFF.

The chain combines TRBV7-3 with TRBJ2-1, with 10 bases fitting TRBD2. The germline V gene has CDR1 SGHTA and CDR2 FQGTGA. Trimming at V came to 2 bases and at J to 12 bases, leaving 7 bases not matched to a gene. The CDR3 covers 14 residues. The CDR3 reads CASSLLAGDSRQFF. The CDR3 DNA sequence: TGTGCCAGCAGCTTACTAGCGGGAGACTCACGGCAGTTCTTC.

The CDR3 nucleotides are TGTGCCTCCAGTCCGGGTATGAGGCCTTCCTACAATGAGCAGTTCTTC. It codes for CASSPGMRPSYNEQFF. V is TRBV30 and J is TRBJ2-1, with D unclear. Trimming left V 7 bases short and J 1 base short, with 20 bases between. The CDR3 covers 16 residues. Germline CDR1 and CDR2: GTSNPN and SVGIG (reference sequence). Looking up the rest from reference TRBV30 and TRBJ2-1 gives the full variable domain: SQTIHQWPATLVQPVGSPLSLECTVEGTSNPNLYWYRQAAGRGLQLLFYSVGIGQISSEVPQNLSASRPQDRQFILSSKKLLLSDSGFYLCASSPGMRPSYNEQFFGPGTRLTVL.

This chain joins TRBV12-3 or TRBV12-4 and TRBJ2-3; D is undetermined. Trimming stripped 3 bases from V and 4 bases from J, with 8 bases between. This CDR3 comprises 13 residues. CDR3 amino acids: CASSFTSADTQYF. As DNA, the CDR3 is TGTGCCAGCAGTTTTACATCGGCAGATACGCAGTATTTT.